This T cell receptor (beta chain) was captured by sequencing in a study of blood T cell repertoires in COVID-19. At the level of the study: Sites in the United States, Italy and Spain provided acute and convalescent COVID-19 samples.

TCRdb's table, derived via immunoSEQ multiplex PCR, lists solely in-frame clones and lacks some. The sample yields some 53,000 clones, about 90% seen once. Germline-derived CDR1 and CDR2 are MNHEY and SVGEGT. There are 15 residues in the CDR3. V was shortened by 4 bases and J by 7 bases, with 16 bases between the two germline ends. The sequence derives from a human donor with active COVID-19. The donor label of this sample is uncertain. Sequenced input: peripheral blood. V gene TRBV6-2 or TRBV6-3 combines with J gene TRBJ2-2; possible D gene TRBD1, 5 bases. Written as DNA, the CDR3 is TGTGCCAGCAGTTTTCCTCGTGGGGCGAACGGGGAGCTGTTTTTT. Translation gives CASSFPRGANGELFF.